This T cell receptor (beta chain) appears in the sequencing data of a study of blood T cell repertoires in COVID-19. Study at large: Samples representing acute and convalescent COVID-19 were sourced from the United States, Italy and Spain. PBMCs, B-cell-depleted T cells, or T cells provided the cDNA or gDNA that made up the material.

In the original processing: Quantification of nucleated cells was approximated via reference gene primer amplification. Clones were read by immunoSEQ multiplex PCR, and TCRdb kept only the in-frame ones, dropping some. V and J calls plus clone size are reproduced from that table; the DNA served to infer D and trimming. Among roughly 80,000 clones listed, around 79% were seen once. Germline V gives CDR1 SGHVS, CDR2 FQNEAQ. The CDR3 consists of 15 residues. The V end lost 5 bases, the J end lost 1 base, and 13 bases lay between the germline ends. This chain connects TRBV7-8 to TRBJ2-3; D is undetermined. Sequencing used peripheral blood. The source of this sequence is a man aged 50-59 years with acute or convalescent COVID-19. The CDR3 DNA sequence: TGTGCCAGCAGCCTCCTACTACTCCGCACAGATACGCAGTATTTT. Residues: CASSLLLLRTDTQYF.